This T cell receptor beta chain is from a study of OX40 agonist ivuxolimab in advanced cancers. Regarding the study in general: Ivuxolimab was a fully human IgG2 agonistic monoclonal antibody targeting the costimulatory receptor OX40 (CD134). Intravenous ivuxolimab was administered to patients every 2 weeks at six dose levels: 0.01, 0.1, 0.3, 1.5, 3 and 10 mg/kg. Of the 52 patients in dose escalation, 19 had hepatocellular carcinoma, some 15 had melanoma, 9 had renal cell carcinoma and 9 had head and neck cancer. A male proportion of roughly 80% and a mean age of approximately 62 years, ranging from about 23 to 90, were recorded for the dose-escalation cohort. Patients were allowed to have had prior anti-PD-1, anti-PD-L1 or anti-CTLA-4 therapy, and 40% to 45% of the dose-escalation patients had previously received checkpoint inhibitors. Partial responses were achieved by three dose-escalation patients, of whom one had hepatocellular carcinoma and two had cutaneous melanoma. The purpose of peripheral TCRbeta sequencing was to test whether ivuxolimab changed TCR sequence diversity and led to clonal T-cell expansion. The paper describes the monotherapy dose-escalation part (N of about 57 patients) of the phase I trial of ivuxolimab. Beyond this particular receptor, the publication reports: At doses of 0.1 to 3.0 mg/kg, clonal expansion of both CD4+ and CD8+ blood T cells was observed from baseline to week 6. After ivuxolimab, CD8+ T cells had more expanded clones than CD4+ T cells on average. Antigen specificity was not determined for the clonally expanded peripheral T cells. In the 0.1-3.0 mg/kg groups, partial responders were among the patients with the lowest normalized peripheral clonal expansion, particularly in CD8+ T cells. Low levels of normalized T-cell clonal expansion were also seen in some patients who did not respond.

Genomic DNA was isolated from the sorted cells so that the TCRbeta CDR3 region could be sequenced. The immunoSEQ Assay was used for sequencing of TCRbeta CDR3 regions. This is the immuneACCESS table as TCRdb keeps it, with only in-frame sequences that have V and J called. A part of the clones is gone; compared with another copy, unresolved V genes explain less than half, and the rest is unexplained. This sample lists approximately 53,000 clones; around 93% were detected once. The ten top clones hold 24% of the sample. The cysteine opens and the phenylalanine closes a CDR3 of 13 amino acids. The CDR3 DNA has 39 bases and is translated from base 1. Trimming at the junction amounts to 5 bases on V and 7 bases on J, and the germline ends lie 12 bases apart. From a lookup of the germline V gene (reference sequence), CDR1 and CDR2 are PRHDT and FYEKMQ. The trial excluded patients who had a history of autoimmune disease or who were on systemic immunosuppression. Peripheral blood for TCR sequencing was drawn from every dose cohort at baseline, at cycle 4 day 1 and at cycle 7 day 1. Samples were obtained from an open-label, multicenter, first-in-human phase I dose-escalation trial of ivuxolimab. Adults with locally advanced or metastatic head and neck squamous cell, hepatocellular, melanoma or renal cell carcinoma were enrolled in the trial. Before TCR sequencing, CD4+ and CD8+ T cells were separately sorted from peripheral blood.

As regards this clone: Its antigen is currently not known. Qualities for individual bases were not recorded, and no much larger clone is one base off.

Sequenced here: CD4+ or CD8+ T cells sorted from blood, sampled in a trial of the OX40 agonist ivuxolimab. The sequence derives from an adult with an advanced solid tumor such as melanoma, head and neck, liver or kidney cancer. This sequence uses TRBV13 and TRBJ2-1, with the D gene not confidently named. CDR3 sequence: CASSQGKGNEQFF. The sequenced DNA: TGTGCCAGCAGCCAAGGAAAAGGAAATGAGCAGTTCTTC.